Below are 11 T cell receptor beta chains sequenced from a single sample in a study of blood T cells in healthy people across ages. Primed by a sample-barcoded 5' primer and a J-beta primer mix, a second PCR proceeded for roughly 7 to 11 cycles. TCRdb independently ran MiXCR on the 5' RACE reads; one entry per CDR3 protein. This sample has under 2 million distinct CDR3 sequences, with about 32% found just once. Material for sequencing was blood. The source of these receptors is a woman aged 25 to 45 in good health.

The count of this clonotype is one. Mismatch with germline at one junction end may stem from a read error. CDR3 nucleotide sequence: TGCAGTGCATCCCCGGGACAGAACACCGGGGAGTTGTTTTTT. Encoded protein: CSASPGQNTGELFF. This chain links TRBV20-1 with TRBJ2-2; TRBD1 aligns across 7 bases. This CDR3 comprises 14 residues. Germline V CDR1 and CDR2: DFQATT, SNEGSKA (reference sequence).

This clonotype was recorded many times. V and J are TRBV5-1 and TRBJ2-7, with a weak D call TRBD1 (6 bases). V was clipped by 0 bases and J by 4 bases, with 11 bases between them. Germline CDR1 SGHRS, CDR2 YFSETQ. The CDR3 has 14 residues. The CDR3: CASSLGLGGYEQYF. The CDR3 DNA follows: TGCGCCAGCAGCTTGGGCCTAGGGGGATACGAGCAGTACTTC.

The chain carries TRBV5-1 and TRBJ2-7; D unclear. Trimming removed 0 bases from V and 2 bases from J, with 12 bases in between. CDR1 SGHRS and CDR2 YFSETQ come from the germline V gene. This CDR3 spans 15 amino acids. The DNA of the CDR3 is TGCGCCAGCAGCTTGGACGGATGGAGCCCCTACGAGCAGTACTTC. Residues: CASSLDGWSPYEQYF.

This clonotype was counted a few times. The rearrangement links TRBV7-3 to TRBJ2-2; 8 positions match TRBD2. The germline gives CDR1 SGHTA, CDR2 FQGTGA. This CDR3 is 16 amino acids long. Germline trimming cut 1 base from V and 1 base from J; bases unmatched to any gene: 2. The DNA for the CDR3 is TGTGCCAGCAGCTTAATAACTAGCGGGAACACCGGGGAGCTGTTTTTT. Its translation is CASSLITSGNTGELFF. Full variable domain (remainder filled in from reference TRBV7-3 and TRBJ2-2): GAGVSQTPSNKVTEKGKYVELRCDPISGHTALYWYRQSLGQGPEFLIYFQGTGAADDSGLPNDRFFAVRPEGSVSTLKIQRTERGDSAVYLCASSLITSGNTGELFFGEGSRLTVL.

The chain carries TRBV5-5 and TRBJ2-3; TRBD2 matches at 11 bases. The CDR3 covers 16 residues. The V segment lost 3 bases and the J segment 2 bases; nucleotides outside the gene matches: 5. In germline, CDR1 is SGHKS, CDR2 YYEKEE (reference sequence). The CDR3 sequence is CASSSASGRNTDTQYF. For the CDR3, the DNA is TGTGCCAGCAGCTCCGCTAGCGGGAGGAACACAGATACGCAGTATTTT.

This clonotype occurred a few times. V gene TRBV9 combines with J gene TRBJ2-3; D may be TRBD2 (5 bases). This CDR3 has 12 amino acids. V was cut by 5 bases and J by 11 bases, with 15 bases left in between. Germline-derived CDR1 and CDR2 are SGDLS and YYNGEE. The CDR3 region is CASSASGSEQYF. The DNA for the CDR3 is TGTGCCAGCAGTGCCAGTGGGAGCGAGCAGTATTTT. Filled out from reference TRBV9 and TRBJ2-3, the complete variable domain reads DSGVTQTPKHLITATGQRVTLRCSPRSGDLSVYWYQQSLDQGLQFLIQYYNGEERAKGNILERFSAQQFPDLHSELNLSSLELGDSALYFCASSASGSEQYFGPGTRLTVL.

V usage is TRBV5-6 and J usage is TRBJ1-1; 10 bases match TRBD1. The CDR3 covers 15 residues. Germline V lookup: CDR1 SGHDT, CDR2 YYEEEE. V shed 3 bases, J shed 5 bases, and the junction held 7 bases outside the gene matches. This CDR3 reads CASSSSGQGITEAFF. CDR3 sequence (DNA): TGTGCCAGCAGCTCGTCGGGACAGGGGATTACTGAAGCTTTCTTT.

This clonotype was seen many times. This chain links TRBV9 with TRBJ2-7; D not resolved. Germline-derived CDR1 and CDR2 are SGDLS and YYNGEE. This CDR3 spans 14 amino acids. V was pared by 0 bases and J by 1 base, with 8 bases between. CDR3 protein: CASSVGWGSYEQYF. CDR3 nucleotides: TGTGCCAGCAGCGTAGGATGGGGTTCCTACGAGCAGTACTTC.

This clonotype was observed many times. The chain carries TRBV7-3 and TRBJ1-1; D is unresolved. Trimming removed 3 bases at V and 0 bases at J, with 5 bases between. This CDR3 is 13 amino acids long. The germline gives CDR1 SGHTA, CDR2 FQGTGA. The CDR3 spells CASSFQMNTEAFF. The CDR3 bases are TGTGCCAGCAGCTTCCAGATGAACACTGAAGCTTTCTTT. Combining the CDR3 with reference TRBV7-3 and TRBJ1-1 gives the whole variable domain GAGVSQTPSNKVTEKGKYVELRCDPISGHTALYWYRQSLGQGPEFLIYFQGTGAADDSGLPNDRFFAVRPEGSVSTLKIQRTERGDSAVYLCASSFQMNTEAFFGQGTRLTVV.

The sample holds a few counts of this clonotype. The V gene is TRBV5-1, the J gene TRBJ2-1; D is unresolved. Germline V gene data show CDR1 as SGHRS and CDR2 as YFSETQ. Trimming left V 3 bases short and J 8 bases short, with 9 bases between. This CDR3 comprises 12 residues. CDR3 protein: CASSSLKDEQFF. The CDR3 bases are TGCGCCAGCAGCTCCCTTAAAGATGAGCAGTTCTTC.

The chain is built from TRBV6-6 and TRBJ2-5, with D tentatively TRBD2 (6 bases). TRBJ2-7 matches the DNA end more closely, so the J call is doubtful. The CDR3 contains 15 residues. Germline values: CDR1 MNHNY, CDR2 SVGAGI (reference sequence). The CDR3: CASSTGGLGRHEQYF. CDR3 sequence (DNA): TGTGCCAGCAGCACCGGAGGGCTGGGACGGCACGAGCAGTACTTC.